This T cell receptor (beta chain) was documented in a study of blood T cell repertoires in COVID-19. Study-level background: Acute and convalescent COVID-19 specimens originated in the United States, Italy and Spain. PBMCs, B-cell-depleted T cells, or T cells were the source of the cDNA or gDNA that made up the material.

Authors' data handling: The authors estimated nucleated cell counts from reference gene primer amplification. The repertoire was sequenced with immunoSEQ multiplex PCR; TCRdb's copy has only in-frame clones and lacks some. That table furnishes V, J and clone size, whereas the DNA furnished D and trimming. The sample includes 300,000 or so clones, around 90% seen only once; the top ten take about 6.8%. CDR3 length equals 14 residues. Germline V gene data show CDR1 as SEHNR and CDR2 as FQNEAQ (reference sequence). Losses at the gene ends were 5 bases for V and 2 bases for J; bases not matched to a gene: 3. In this sample, this clone turned up once.

This clonotype originated in a man aged 18 to 30 who had recovered from COVID-19. Input material: peripheral blood. V is TRBV7-9 and J is TRBJ1-5, with 7 bases aligning to TRBD1. The CDR3 coding sequence is TGTGCCAGCAGCCAGGGGACAGGCAATCAGCCCCAGCATTTT. It specifies CASSQGTGNQPQHF. Full variable domain (remainder filled in from reference TRBV7-9 and TRBJ1-5): DTGVSQNPRHKITKRGQNVTFRCDPISEHNRLYWYRQTLGQGPEFLTYFQNEAQLEKSRLLSDRFSAERPKGSFSTLEIQRTEQGDSAMYLCASSQGTGNQPQHFGDGTRLSIL.